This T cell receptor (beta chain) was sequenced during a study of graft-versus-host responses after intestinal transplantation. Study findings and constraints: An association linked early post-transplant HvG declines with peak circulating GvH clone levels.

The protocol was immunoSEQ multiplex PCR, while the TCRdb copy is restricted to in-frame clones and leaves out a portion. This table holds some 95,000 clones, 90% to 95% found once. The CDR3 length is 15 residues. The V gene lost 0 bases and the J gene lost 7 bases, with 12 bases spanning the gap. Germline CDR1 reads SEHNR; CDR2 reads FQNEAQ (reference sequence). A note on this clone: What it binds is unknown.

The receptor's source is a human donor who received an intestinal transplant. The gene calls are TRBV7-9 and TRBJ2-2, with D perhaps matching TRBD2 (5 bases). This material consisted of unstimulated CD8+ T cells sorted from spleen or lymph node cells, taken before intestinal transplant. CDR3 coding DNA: TGTGCCAGCAGCTTAGCTCCGCAGGCGGGCGGGGAGCTGTTTTTT. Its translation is CASSLAPQAGGELFF.